The source of this T cell receptor beta chain is a study of human T cells and chemical hapten exposure. As for the study in general: Slight differences in pooled library volume were the main source of varying TCR yields across samples.

This clonotype came up many times. Its antigen remains unknown. The junction departs from germline at one end; a sequencing error may be responsible. Regarding the study as a whole: Following DPC sensitization, TCRs present above 1 in 1000 frequency showed no change.

Germline CDR1 LGHDT, CDR2 YNNKEL (reference sequence). The CDR3 loop spans 11 amino acids. Before extraction, the whole blood was not fractionated, and total RNA was taken from it. Library construction involved attaching unique molecular identifiers to individual cDNA molecules, which allowed quantitative, reproducible TCR counting. Authors' processing steps: Samples held a median of approximately 94,000 TCRs, range 23,224–690,600. TCRdb reanalysed the reads using MiXCR and keeps one entry per CDR3 protein. V and J calls and clone size were set by TCRdb, not the authors. Among about 120,000 distinct CDR3 sequences listed, around 8.5% were seen once.

The sequencing sample was made of whole blood. This receptor was obtained from a human donor in good health. Some clones in this sample may be carry-over from other donors' samples. This sequence joins TRBV3-1 and TRBJ1-2, with unresolved D. CDR3 in DNA: TGTGCCAGCAGCCAAGCCCGCGGGATCAACTTC. Translating it yields CASSQARGINF.